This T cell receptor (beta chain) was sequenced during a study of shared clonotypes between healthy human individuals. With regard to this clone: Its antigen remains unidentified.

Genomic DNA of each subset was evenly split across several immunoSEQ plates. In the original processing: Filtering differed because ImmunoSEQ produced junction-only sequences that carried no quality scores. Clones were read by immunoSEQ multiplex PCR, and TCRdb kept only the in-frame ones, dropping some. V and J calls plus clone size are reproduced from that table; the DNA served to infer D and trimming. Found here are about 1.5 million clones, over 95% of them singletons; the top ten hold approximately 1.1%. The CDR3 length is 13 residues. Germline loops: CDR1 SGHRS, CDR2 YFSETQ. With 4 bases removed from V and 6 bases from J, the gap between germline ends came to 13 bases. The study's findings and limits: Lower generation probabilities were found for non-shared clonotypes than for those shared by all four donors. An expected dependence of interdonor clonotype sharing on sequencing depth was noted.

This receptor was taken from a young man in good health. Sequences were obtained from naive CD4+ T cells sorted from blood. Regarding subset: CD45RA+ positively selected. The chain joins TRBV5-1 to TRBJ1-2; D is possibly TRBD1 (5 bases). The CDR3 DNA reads TGCGCCAGCAGCCAGTCCCGGGACGATGGCTACACCTTC. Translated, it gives CASSQSRDDGYTF.